One and the same sample provided the 18 T cell receptor beta chains below, sequenced in a study of cytomegalovirus exposure and HLA in healthy donors (dated by TCRdb to between 2016 and 2019). Library preparation was by the immunoSEQ multiplex PCR assay. For the multiplex PCR, a mixture combining 60 forward primers for TCR Vbeta segments and 13 reverse primers for TCR Jbeta segments was used. The immuneACCESS repertoire file appears here via TCRdb, limited to in-frame rearrangements. These files lack a portion of the clones; in checked studies, under half of the deficit traces to unresolved V genes, and the cause of the others is not known. This sample's table contains some 72,000 clones. Over 4.5% of the sample comes from the top ten. Specimen: PBMCs. Receptors originate from a man in his forties or fifties in good health and CMV-seronegative.

Comment on this clone: One junction end does not reproduce the germline sequence, and a read error may be involved. Different DNA sequences within this sample yield the same CDR3. V and J are TRBV28 and TRBJ1-5; the D gene is possibly TRBD1 (5 bases). Germline CDR1 reads MDHEN; CDR2 reads SYDVKM. The CDR3 runs 14 residues. The CDR3 here is CASKGHRNNQPQHF. As DNA, the CDR3 is TGTGCTAGCAAGGGGCACAGAAACAATCAGCCCCAGCATTTT.

With regard to this clone: Other DNA sequences in the sample encode the same CDR3. The CDR3 protein is CASSSPQGIAEAFF. In nucleotides, the CDR3 is TGTGCCAGCAGCTCTCCACAGGGGATCGCTGAAGCTTTCTTT. The V gene is TRBV7-2, the J gene TRBJ1-1; 7 bases align to TRBD1. J was trimmed by 6 bases and V by 4 bases; bases with no gene match: 8. The length of the CDR3 is 14 residues. The germline V gene encodes CDR1 SGHTA and CDR2 FQGNSA.

The J gene is TRBJ2-6, the V gene TRBV30, with 13 bases lining up with TRBD2. There are 19 residues in the CDR3. Germline CDR1 and CDR2: GTSNPN and SVGIG (reference sequence). The trim removed 2 bases at V and 4 bases at J, leaving 11 bases unmatched. The CDR3 DNA sequence: TGTGCCTGGAGTATCAGGACTAGCGGGGGCCCGGGGGGGGCCAACGTCCTGACTTTC. Protein product: CAWSIRTSGGPGGANVLTF.

The chain is built from TRBV11-3 and TRBJ2-5, with 8 bases fitting TRBD2. The CDR3 is 16 residues long. Germline loops: CDR1 SGHNT, CDR2 YENEEA. The trim removed 4 bases at V and 2 bases at J, leaving 9 bases unmatched. The CDR3 reads CASSYGLAGPQETQYF. Here the CDR3 DNA reads TGTGCCAGCAGCTACGGACTAGCTGGGCCACAAGAGACCCAGTACTTC.

The chain is built from TRBV9 and TRBJ1-6; maybe TRBD1 (5 bases). Germline lookup yields CDR1 SGDLS and CDR2 YYNGEE. The CDR3 has 13 amino acids. V lost 0 bases and J 10 bases, leaving 8 bases between the germline ends. The CDR3 is CASSVDQGSPLHF. CDR3 in DNA: TGTGCCAGCAGCGTAGATCAGGGATCACCCCTCCACTTT. Drawing the rest from reference TRBV9 and TRBJ1-6, the complete variable domain is DSGVTQTPKHLITATGQRVTLRCSPRSGDLSVYWYQQSLDQGLQFLIQYYNGEERAKGNILERFSAQQFPDLHSELNLSSLELGDSALYFCASSVDQGSPLHFGNGTRLTVT.

The V and J genes are TRBV7-9 and TRBJ1-5; 7 bases map to TRBD1. The CDR3 is made up of 15 amino acids. With 5 bases clipped from V and 6 bases from J, the junction kept 10 bases outside the gene matches. CDR1 SEHNR and CDR2 FQNEAQ come from the germline V gene (reference sequence). The CDR3 loop is CASSTVTGAPQPQHF. CDR3 sequence (DNA): TGTGCCAGCAGCACCGTAACAGGGGCCCCTCAGCCCCAGCATTTT. The variable domain in full, with the rest retrieved from reference TRBV7-9 and TRBJ1-5, is DTGVSQNPRHKITKRGQNVTFRCDPISEHNRLYWYRQTLGQGPEFLTYFQNEAQLEKSRLLSDRFSAERPKGSFSTLEIQRTEQGDSAMYLCASSTVTGAPQPQHFGDGTRLSIL.

The rearrangement uses TRBV11-3 and TRBJ2-7; D possibly corresponds to TRBD2 (6 bases). Between the trimmed V and J ends, which lost 0 bases and 1 base, there was a span of 10 bases. CDR1 is SGHNT and CDR2 is YENEEA in the germline V gene. There are 15 residues in the CDR3. In DNA, the CDR3 is TGTGCCAGCAGCTTAGACCAGGGACTTTCCTACGAGCAGTACTTC. Protein sequence: CASSLDQGLSYEQYF.

The chain's CDR3 is CASTNRTGGESPLHF. CDR3 nucleotides: TGTGCCAGCACCAATAGGACAGGGGGCGAATCACCCCTCCACTTT. The chain combines TRBV6-5 with TRBJ1-6; 11 bases align to TRBD1. The CDR3 runs to 15 residues. After removal of 7 bases from V and 10 bases from J, the junction contained 9 bases not matched to a gene. Germline assignment: CDR1 MNHEY and CDR2 SVGAGI.

J is TRBJ2-7 and V is TRBV7-9; a possible D gene is TRBD2 (5 bases). V gave up 3 bases and J gave up 5 bases, with 8 bases separating them. This CDR3 comprises 12 residues. CDR1 is SEHNR and CDR2 is FQNEAQ in the germline V gene (reference sequence). In DNA, the CDR3 is TGTGCCAGCAGCTTCGCGAGGGACGAGCAGTACTTC. Residues: CASSFARDEQYF.

The genes are TRBV19 and TRBJ1-5; 8 nucleotides align to TRBD1. The germline CDR1 and CDR2 sequences are LNHDA and SQIVND (reference sequence). V gave up 0 bases and J gave up 0 bases; unmatched junction bases: 7. This CDR3 spans 18 amino acids. CDR3 protein: CASSIEPGGLYSNQPQHF. CDR3 DNA sequence: TGTGCCAGTAGTATAGAACCAGGGGGCCTCTATAGCAATCAGCCCCAGCATTTT.

The V call is TRBV10-2, the J call TRBJ1-1, with 9 positions matching TRBD1. The ends lost 1 base at V and 0 bases at J; junction bases unmatched: 6. Germline V CDR1 and CDR2: WSHSY, SAAADI. CDR3 length: 17 residues. The CDR3 DNA is TGCGCCAGCAGTGAGTTCCCGGGACAGGGCATGAACACTGAAGCTTTCTTT. It yields the protein CASSEFPGQGMNTEAFF.

The chain links TRBV7-2 to TRBJ2-6, with D possibly being TRBD1 (6 bases). V lost 5 bases and J lost 0, with 8 bases in between. The CDR3 has 15 amino acids. Germline V gene sequence: CDR1 SGHTA, CDR2 FQGNSA. CDR3 DNA: TGTGCCAGCAGCAAGGACAGCTCTGGGGCCAACGTCCTGACTTTC. It is translated as CASSKDSSGANVLTF.

The chain employs TRBV4-3 and TRBJ2-5, with 10 positions matching TRBD2. V lost 3 bases and J lost 5; bases outside the gene matches: 12. Germline V CDR1 and CDR2: LGHNA, YSLEER. CDR3 size: 17 residues. The CDR3 coding sequence is TGCGCCAGCAGCCAGGGGACGAGCGGGGGGGATCGGGAGACCCAGTACTTC. Protein: CASSQGTSGGDRETQYF.

The rearrangement links TRBV2 to TRBJ1-4; D not certain. The CDR3 is made up of 14 amino acids. V lost 10 bases, J lost 6 bases, and 18 bases lay in between. Per germline, CDR1 SNHLY and CDR2 FYNNEI. The CDR3 DNA sequence: TGTGCCACCCGCCGGGAGGAATACGATGAAAAACTGTTTTTT. This gives the protein CATRREEYDEKLFF.

The V and J genes are TRBV6-5 and TRBJ2-6, with no clear D. CDR3 length: 15 residues. V shed 7 bases and J shed 0 bases, with 10 bases lying between them. CDR1 is MNHEY, CDR2 SVGAGI, per germline. The CDR3 is CASTPSSSGANVLTF. DNA of the CDR3: TGTGCCAGCACCCCTTCGAGCTCTGGGGCCAACGTCCTGACTTTC.

The V and J genes are TRBV15 and TRBJ2-7; 7 nucleotides match TRBD2. The CDR3 totals 16 residues. CDR1 LNHNV and CDR2 YYDKDF come from the germline V gene (reference sequence). After removal of 1 base from V and 6 bases from J, the junction contained 12 bases not matched to a gene. CDR3 region: CATSRGARRGVGEQYF. DNA for the CDR3: TGTGCCACCAGCAGAGGGGCCCGCCGGGGGGTTGGCGAGCAGTACTTC.

The chain has TRBV7-8 and TRBJ1-1; D is unclear. Deletions cut 1 base from V and 7 bases from J, with 10 bases between. Germline loops: CDR1 SGHVS, CDR2 FQNEAQ. The CDR3 runs to 13 residues. In nucleotides, the CDR3 is TGTGCCAGCAGCTTAGGGCCAGGCTTTGAAGCTTTCTTT. Translation gives CASSLGPGFEAFF.

The chain combines TRBV28 with TRBJ1-4; 9 bases align to TRBD1. V shed 7 bases and J 6 bases; nucleotides not matched to a gene: 6. The CDR3 runs to 14 residues. CDR1 is MDHEN, CDR2 SYDVKM, per germline. CDR3 in DNA: TGTGCCAGCACCGTACAGGGGGCGTATGAAAAACTGTTTTTT. Translation: CASTVQGAYEKLFF.